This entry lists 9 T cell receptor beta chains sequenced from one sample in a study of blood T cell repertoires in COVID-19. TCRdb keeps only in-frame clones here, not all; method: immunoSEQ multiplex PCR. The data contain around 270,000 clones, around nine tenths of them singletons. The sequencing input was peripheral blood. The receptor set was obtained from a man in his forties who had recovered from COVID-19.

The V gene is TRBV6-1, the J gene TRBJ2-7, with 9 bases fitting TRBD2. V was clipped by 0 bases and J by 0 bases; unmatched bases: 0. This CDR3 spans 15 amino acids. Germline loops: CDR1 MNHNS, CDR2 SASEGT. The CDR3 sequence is CASSEASGGSYEQYF. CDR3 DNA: TGTGCCAGCAGTGAAGCTAGCGGGGGCTCCTACGAGCAGTACTTC.

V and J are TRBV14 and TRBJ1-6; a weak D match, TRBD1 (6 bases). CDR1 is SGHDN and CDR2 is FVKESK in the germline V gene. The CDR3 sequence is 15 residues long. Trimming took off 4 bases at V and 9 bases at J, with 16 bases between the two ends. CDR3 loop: CASSPEQGKISPLHF. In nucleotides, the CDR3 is TGTGCCAGCAGCCCAGAACAGGGAAAAATTTCACCCCTCCACTTT. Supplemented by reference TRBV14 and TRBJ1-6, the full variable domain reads EAGVTQFPSHSVIEKGQTVTLRCDPISGHDNLYWYRRVMGKEIKFLLHFVKESKQDESGMPNNRFLAERTGGTYSTLKVQPAELEDSGVYFCASSPEQGKISPLHFGNGTRLTVT.

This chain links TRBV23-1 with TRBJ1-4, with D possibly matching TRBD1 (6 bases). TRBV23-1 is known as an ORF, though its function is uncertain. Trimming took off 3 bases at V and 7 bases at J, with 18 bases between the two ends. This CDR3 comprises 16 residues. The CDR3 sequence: CASSQPGVWWSEKLFF. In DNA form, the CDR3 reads TGCGCCAGCAGTCAGCCAGGGGTGTGGTGGAGTGAAAAACTGTTTTTT.

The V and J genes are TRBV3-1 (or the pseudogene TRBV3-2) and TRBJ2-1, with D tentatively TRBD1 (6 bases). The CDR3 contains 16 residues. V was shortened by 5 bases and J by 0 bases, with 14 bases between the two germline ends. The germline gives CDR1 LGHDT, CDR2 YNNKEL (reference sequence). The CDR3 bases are TGTGCCAGCAGCGCGAGGGGGTCCTTCTCCTACAATGAGCAGTTCTTC. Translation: CASSARGSFSYNEQFF.

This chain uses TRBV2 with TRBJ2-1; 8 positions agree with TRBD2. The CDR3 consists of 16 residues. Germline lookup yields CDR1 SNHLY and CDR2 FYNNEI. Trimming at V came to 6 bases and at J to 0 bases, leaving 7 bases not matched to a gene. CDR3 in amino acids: CASSTGRASSYNEQFF. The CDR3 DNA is TGTGCCAGCAGCACCGGGAGGGCCAGCTCCTACAATGAGCAGTTCTTC.

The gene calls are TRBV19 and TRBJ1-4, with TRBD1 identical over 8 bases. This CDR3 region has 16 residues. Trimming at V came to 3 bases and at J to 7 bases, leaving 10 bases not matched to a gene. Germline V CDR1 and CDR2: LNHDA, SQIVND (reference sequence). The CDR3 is CASSIIQGAPGEKLFF. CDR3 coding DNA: TGTGCCAGTAGTATTATTCAGGGGGCGCCGGGTGAAAAACTGTTTTTT.

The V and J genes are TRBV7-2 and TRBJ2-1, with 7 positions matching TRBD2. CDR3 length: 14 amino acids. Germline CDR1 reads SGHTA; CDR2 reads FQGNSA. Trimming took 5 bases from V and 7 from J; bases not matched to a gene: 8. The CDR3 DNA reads TGTGCCAGCAGCCCGCGGGGGTTTAGAAATGAGCAGTTCTTC. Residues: CASSPRGFRNEQFF. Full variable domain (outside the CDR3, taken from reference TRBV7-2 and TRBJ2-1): GAGVSQSPSNKVTEKGKDVELRCDPISGHTALYWYRQSLGQGLEFLIYFQGNSAPDKSGLPSDRFSAERTGGSVSTLTIQRTQQEDSAVYLCASSPRGFRNEQFFGPGTRLTVL.

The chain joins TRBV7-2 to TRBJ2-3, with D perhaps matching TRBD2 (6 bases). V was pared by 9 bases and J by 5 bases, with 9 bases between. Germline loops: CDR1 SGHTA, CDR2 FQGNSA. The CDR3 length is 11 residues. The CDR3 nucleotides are TGTGCCAGTGCGGAGGGAGATACGCAGTATTTT. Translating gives CASAEGDTQYF.

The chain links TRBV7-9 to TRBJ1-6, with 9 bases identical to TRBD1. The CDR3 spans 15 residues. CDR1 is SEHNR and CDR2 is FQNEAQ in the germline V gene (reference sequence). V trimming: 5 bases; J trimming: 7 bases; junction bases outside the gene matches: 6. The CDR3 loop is CASSPLGQGNSPLHF. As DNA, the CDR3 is TGTGCCAGCAGCCCCCTCGGACAGGGGAATTCACCCCTCCACTTT.